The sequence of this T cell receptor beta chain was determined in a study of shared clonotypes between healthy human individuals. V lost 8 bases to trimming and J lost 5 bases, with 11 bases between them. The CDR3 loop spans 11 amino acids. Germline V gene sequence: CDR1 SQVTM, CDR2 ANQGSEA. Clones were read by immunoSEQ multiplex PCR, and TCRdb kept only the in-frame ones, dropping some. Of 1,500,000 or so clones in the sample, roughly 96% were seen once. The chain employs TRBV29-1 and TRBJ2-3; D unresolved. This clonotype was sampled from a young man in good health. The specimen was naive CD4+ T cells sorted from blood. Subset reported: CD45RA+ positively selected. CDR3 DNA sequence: TGCAGCACCCGACTGGGAGATACGCAGTATTTT. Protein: CSTRLGDTQYF.